This record concerns one T cell receptor (beta chain) sequence. Its antigen is as yet unknown. Per germline, CDR1 SEHNR and CDR2 FQNEAQ (reference sequence). The V end was cut by 2 bases, the J end by 5 bases, with 10 bases between. This CDR3 is 14 amino acids long. Selected positively for CCR7 and CD45RO-negative, naive CD8 cells excluded terminally differentiated effector memory CD45RA+ cells. The study drew all its donors from Caucasian adults living in Nashville, Tennessee. The data were taken from a study of shared clonotypes between healthy human individuals. About the study: Three plates each covered CD4 naive and memory; CD8 naive two, CD8 memory one.

Using immunoSEQ multiplex PCR, the repertoire was profiled, and TCRdb retains in-frame clones only, with some absent. The sample contains approximately 2,200,000 clones, 90% to 95% of which appear only once. Overall study results and limits: Donor scarcity curtailed the genetic and exposure-history diversity represented herein.

Sample: naive CD8+ T cells from PBMCs. The genes are TRBV7-9 and TRBJ2-1; D ambiguous. The clonotype originates from a man aged 18 to 29 in good health. Some clones in this sample may be carry-over from other donors' samples. The CDR3 loop reads CASSLWVLDNEQFF. For the CDR3, the DNA is TGTGCCAGCAGCTTATGGGTTCTGGACAATGAGCAGTTCTTC.